The rows below give T cell receptor beta chains drawn from one sample of a study of blood T cells in healthy people across ages. TCRdb analysed the 5' RACE reads with MiXCR anew, one entry per CDR3 protein. The sample yields about 930,000 distinct CDR3 sequences, around 29% seen once. This sample also belongs to another study, concerning T cells of mothers and their children.

Sequenced sample: blood. These receptors originate from a woman aged 40 to 55 in good health. CDR3s include the opening cysteine and the closing phenylalanine or tryptophan. Fields, in order: clone size, D gene, V gene, J gene, CDR3 DNA, CDR3 protein. The D gene is left open where the match is weak. Some rows have no size entry. The others give once, few or many, or a class for an expanded clone.

few	TRBD1	TRBV20-1	TRBJ1-2	TGCAGTGCTATAGGACAGGGGGATGGCTACACCTTC	CSAIGQGDGYTF
few	.	TRBV18	TRBJ1-4	TGTGCCAGCTCACCATACCTAAATGAAAAACTGTTTTTT	CASSPYLNEKLFF
once	.	TRBV6-1	TRBJ1-1	TGTGCCAGCAGTGCCCACATAACGGGGGAGACCGAAGCTTTCTTT	CASSAHITGETEAFF
many	.	TRBV20-1	TRBJ2-7	TGCAGTGCTAGACCCTATAGAGGGGGATCCTACGAGCAGTACTTC	CSARPYRGGSYEQYF
.	.	TRBV27	TRBJ1-2	TGTGCCAGCAGCCGCCTTGGGGTCGGCTTCTATGGCTACACCTTC	CASSRLGVGFYGYTF
few	.	TRBV15	TRBJ1-2	TGTGCCACCAGCAGAGGGGTAGAAGGACCACCAAGCTACACCTTC	CATSRGVEGPPSYTF
.	.	TRBV5-6	TRBJ1-2	TGTGCCAGCAGCTTGTTACAGCAGAACTATGGCTACACCTTC	CASSLLQQNYGYTF
.	TRBD2	TRBV28	TRBJ2-3	TGTGCCAGCAGGCCTCCCGGGACTAGCGGGACAGATACGCAGTATTTT	CASRPPGTSGTDTQYF
many	TRBD1	TRBV5-1	TRBJ2-7	TGCGCCAGCAGCATTGGGACAGGGGACGAGCAGTACTTC	CASSIGTGDEQYF
.	.	TRBV29-1	TRBJ1-2	TGCAGCCACAGGGTATTGGATGGCTACACCTTC	CSHRVLDGYTF
.	.	TRBV12-3/TRBV12-4	TRBJ2-3	TGTGCCAGCACCTTCTCGTGGGATACGCAGTATTTT	CASTFSWDTQYF
.	.	TRBV7-9	TRBJ1-1	TGTGCCAGCAGCCCTAGCGGGAATATGAACACTGAAGCTTTCTTT	CASSPSGNMNTEAFF
many	TRBD2	TRBV7-2	TRBJ2-5	TGTGCCAGCAGCCGATACAGCGGGGCAGAGACCCAGTACTTC	CASSRYSGAETQYF
many	.	TRBV4-2	TRBJ2-5	TGTGCCAGCAGCCAAGGGTCTGGGAATCAAGAGACCCAGTACTTC	CASSQGSGNQETQYF
.	TRBD1	TRBV5-1	TRBJ2-5	TGCGCCAGCAGCTCGGACAGGACCTACAATGAGCAGTACTTC	CASSSDRTYNEQYF
.	.	TRBV7-2	TRBJ2-7	TGTGCCAGCAGCTCCATCCCCGGCGGGTTCAAGGAGCAGTACTTC	CASSSIPGGFKEQYF
.	TRBD2	TRBV6-1	TRBJ2-5	TGTGCCAGCAGTGCTAGCGGACATGGGGAAGAGACCCAGTACTTC	CASSASGHGEETQYF
.	.	TRBV29-1	TRBJ1-2	TGCAGCGTTGTACAGGGCTTACGGTATGACTACACCTTC	CSVVQGLRYDYTF
few	TRBD2	TRBV11-2	TRBJ2-1	TGTGCCAGCAGCTTAGATCTGGGGACTAGCGGGGGGGCCCATGAGCAGTTCTTC	CASSLDLGTSGGAHEQFF
.	.	TRBV28	TRBJ1-1	TGTGCCAGCAGTTTGACGATCAGGAACACTGAAGCTTTCTTT	CASSLTIRNTEAFF
many	TRBD1	TRBV4-3	TRBJ1-2	TGCGCCAGCAGCCAAGATCCGGGACAGGCGATGAATAACTATGGCTACACCTTC	CASSQDPGQAMNNYGYTF
.	.	TRBV12-3/TRBV12-4	TRBJ2-7	TGTGCCAGCAGACCCCGGGACCCCGGCTCCTACGAGCAGTACTTC	CASRPRDPGSYEQYF
few	.	TRBV6-1	TRBJ2-1	TGTGCCAGCAGTCATAGTGGAGGGGGAAGTTCCTACAATGAGCAGTTCTTC	CASSHSGGGSSYNEQFF
.	.	TRBV14	TRBJ2-6	TGTGCCAGCAGCCAAGGGCTCACAACCGGGGCCAACGTCCTGACTTTC	CASSQGLTTGANVLTF
once	.	TRBV10-3	TRBJ1-1	TGTGCCATCAGTGCCCAGGGAAACACTGAAGCTTTCTTT	CAISAQGNTEAFF
many	TRBD2	TRBV28	TRBJ2-7	TGTGCCAGCAACCTAGGGGCGGGGGGGCAGGACGAGCAGTACTTC	CASNLGAGGQDEQYF
many	.	TRBV4-1	TRBJ2-3	TGCGCCAGCAGCCAAGTTGACCCCCAAGATACGCAGTATTTT	CASSQVDPQDTQYF
many	.	TRBV27	TRBJ2-1	TGTGCCAGCAGTTTTGGACAGGAGCAGTTCTTC	CASSFGQEQFF
.	TRBD2	TRBV11-2	TRBJ2-1	TGTGCCAGCACCTTGGGGACTAGCGGGGGAAACGAGCAGTTCTTC	CASTLGTSGGNEQFF
.	.	TRBV20-1	TRBJ2-1	TGCAGTGCTAGAGGTAAATGGAATGAGCAGTTCTTC	CSARGKWNEQFF
.	.	TRBV12-3/TRBV12-4	TRBJ1-5	TGTGCCAGCAGTCCCCGACAAGTCCCGAATCAGCCCCAGCATTTT	CASSPRQVPNQPQHF
.	.	TRBV6-6	TRBJ1-4	TGTGCCAGCAGTTACGGAGGGGCTAATGAAAAACTGTTTTTT	CASSYGGANEKLFF
many	TRBD1	TRBV7-9	TRBJ2-7	TGTGCCAGCAGCAGACAGAACCAACAGGGGCCGGGGATCCACGAGCAGTACTTC	CASSRQNQQGPGIHEQYF
.	TRBD2	TRBV7-3	TRBJ2-1	TGTGCCAGCAGCTTAAAGGGCGGGGGGGCGACAAATGAGCAGTTCTTC	CASSLKGGGATNEQFF
.	TRBD2	TRBV28	TRBJ2-1	TGTGCCAGCAGTCTACAAAGCGGGGGGCGGAATGAGCAGTTCTTC	CASSLQSGGRNEQFF
.	TRBD1	TRBV5-1	TRBJ2-3	TGCGCCAGCAGCTCCTACAGGGGGCCTACCGATACGCAGTATTTT	CASSSYRGPTDTQYF
few	.	TRBV3-1	TRBJ2-5	TGTGCCAGCAGCCAAGCCTCCAGACAAGAGACCCAGTACTTC	CASSQASRQETQYF
.	.	TRBV28	TRBJ2-3	TGTGCCAGCAGTTCCCCCACCAGAGGAGGTCTCGCGCAGTATTTT	CASSSPTRGGLAQYF
.	.	TRBV5-1	TRBJ1-2	TGCGCCAGCAGCCAGGACATGGGGCCTCTTGGCTACACCTTC	CASSQDMGPLGYTF
few	.	TRBV9	TRBJ2-3	TGTGCCAGCAGCGCGTCGCTAGCTACTAGCACAGATACGCAGTATTTT	CASSASLATSTDTQYF
many	.	TRBV7-2	TRBJ2-7	TGTGCCAGCAGCTTCGCCTCCTACGAGCAGTACTTC	CASSFASYEQYF
many	.	TRBV12-3/TRBV12-4	TRBJ2-1	TGTGCCAGCACCTTAGGACTTGGGAGCGGTGCGGGGCAGTTCTTC	CASTLGLGSGAGQFF
few	TRBD1	TRBV4-1	TRBJ1-2	TGCGCCAGCAGCGTTCAAGGGGGCGATTTTCCTTATGGCTACACCTTC	CASSVQGGDFPYGYTF
.	.	TRBV10-3	TRBJ2-7	TGTGCCATCAGTGAGTCGGGCGGCGAGCAGTACTTC	CAISESGGEQYF
.	TRBD2	TRBV12-3/TRBV12-4	TRBJ2-5	TGTGCCAGCAGACCCACTAGCGGGGCCTTTGAGACCCAGTACTTC	CASRPTSGAFETQYF
.	TRBD1	TRBV9	TRBJ1-3	TGTGCCAGCAGCGTATACGGGCAGGGGGCGTTTGGAAACACCATATATTTT	CASSVYGQGAFGNTIYF
.	TRBD2	TRBV7-6	TRBJ2-1	TGTGCCAGCAGCTTTAGCGGGGGGGCGCCCACGGTTGAGCAGTTCTTC	CASSFSGGAPTVEQFF
many	.	TRBV20-1	TRBJ2-3	TGCAGTGCACTCCGAGGGGGTAGGGGCACAGATACGCAGTATTTT	CSALRGGRGTDTQYF
few	.	TRBV28	TRBJ2-3	TGTGCCAGCAGCCTTATTAGTGGGGGGCCGACAGATACGCAGTATTTT	CASSLISGGPTDTQYF
.	TRBD1	TRBV7-2	TRBJ2-7	TGTGCCAGCAGCTTAGTTGGACAGGTAACCTACGAGCAGTACTTC	CASSLVGQVTYEQYF
.	.	TRBV11-2	TRBJ2-2	TGTGCCAGCAGCCCCGCGGCTTTCACCGGGGAGCTGTTTTTT	CASSPAAFTGELFF